This T cell receptor beta chain stems from a study of blood T cells in healthy people across ages. Study observations and caveats: Donor CMV status, an unknown factor, possibly confounded changes in expanded clonotypes. Long-lived donors had more naive CD4+ cells and higher diversity than aged donors.

A J-beta primer mix and a sample-barcoded 5' primer were used in a second PCR of about 7 to 12 cycles. A tag from a template-switch adaptor with 12 random nucleotides marked each cDNA molecule. At least 2.5 million CDR3-containing paired-end reads were obtained per sample. TCRdb reprocessed the 5' RACE reads via MiXCR and lists one record per CDR3 protein. Of about 280,000 distinct CDR3 sequences in the sample, around 27% were seen once. There are a few counts of this clonotype. What it binds is not known. The junction shows a germline mismatch at one end, possibly a read error. The TCR sequence derives from a woman aged 70-85 years in good health. The sample taken for sequencing was blood.

For the CDR3, the DNA is TGCGCCGGCAGCTTGGGCGGGGATAAGTACTTC. Translation: CAGSLGGDKYF. The chain joins TRBV5-1 to TRBJ2-7, with D perhaps matching TRBD2 (6 bases). CDR1 SGHRS and CDR2 YFSETQ come from the germline V gene. The CDR3 is 11 residues long.